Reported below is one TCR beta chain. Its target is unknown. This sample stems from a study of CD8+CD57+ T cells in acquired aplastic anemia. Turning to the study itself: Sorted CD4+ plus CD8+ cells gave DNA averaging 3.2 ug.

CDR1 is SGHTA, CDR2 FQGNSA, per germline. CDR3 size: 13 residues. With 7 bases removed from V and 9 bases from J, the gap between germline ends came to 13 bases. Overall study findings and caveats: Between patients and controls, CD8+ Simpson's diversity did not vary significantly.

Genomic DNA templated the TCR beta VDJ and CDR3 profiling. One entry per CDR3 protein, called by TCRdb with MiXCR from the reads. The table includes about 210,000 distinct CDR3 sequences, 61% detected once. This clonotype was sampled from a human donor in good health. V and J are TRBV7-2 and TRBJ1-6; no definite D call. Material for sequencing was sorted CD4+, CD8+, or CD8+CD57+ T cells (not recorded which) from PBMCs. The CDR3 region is CASKRAVGSPLHF. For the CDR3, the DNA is TGTGCCAGCAAGCGGGCCGTAGGTTCACCCCTCCACTTT. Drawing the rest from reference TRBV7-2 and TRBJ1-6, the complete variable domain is GAGVSQSPSNKVTEKGKDVELRCDPISGHTALYWYRQSLGQGLEFLIYFQGNSAPDKSGLPSDRFSAERTGGSVSTLTIQRTQQEDSAVYLCASKRAVGSPLHFGNGTRLTVT.